Here is one T cell receptor beta chain with its context. What it recognizes is unknown. The sample comes from a study of cytomegalovirus exposure and HLA in healthy donors. Study results and limitations: In a later analysis, a missense DCLRE1C variant was linked to TCR beta V- and J-gene trimming.

The CDR3 is made up of 17 amino acids. V was clipped by 3 bases and J by 10 bases; unmatched bases: 13. The germline V gene has CDR1 WNHNN and CDR2 SYGVQD (reference sequence). With 60 Vbeta and 13 Jbeta primers, the PCR was carried out. TCRdb's copy holds only in-frame clones and misses some; the assay was immunoSEQ multiplex PCR. The sample carries tens of thousands of clones, about 60% recorded once. The source of this sequence is a woman younger than 45 in good health and CMV-seronegative. The chain couples TRBV10-1 to TRBJ1-6; 9 bases fit TRBD1. Sequencing was done on a sample of PBMCs. This CDR3 reads CASSDPKRDRDPSPLHF. The CDR3 nucleotides read TGCGCCAGCAGTGATCCTAAACGGGACAGGGACCCATCACCCCTCCACTTT.